These 23 T cell receptor beta chains were sequenced from one sample in a study of CD8 T cells in Susac syndrome. Reverse transcription of about 0.5 to 1 ug RNA was carried out with random hexamers. TCRdb redid the calling of the immunoSEQ multiplex PCR reads with MiXCR, one entry per CDR3 protein. This table has approximately 100,000 distinct CDR3 sequences, 80% to 95% appearing once. Sequenced: CD8+ T cells from PBMCs. The receptor set was obtained from a human donor in good health.

CDR3: CASSLDPGSTEAFF. In nucleotides, the CDR3 is TGTGCCAGCAGCCTAGACCCGGGAAGCACTGAAGCTTTCTTT. The gene calls are TRBV28 and TRBJ1-1; D not certain. This CDR3 is built from 14 residues. Germline V lookup: CDR1 MDHEN, CDR2 SYDVKM. Trimming removed 6 bases at V and 4 bases at J, with 15 bases between.

V gene TRBV27 combines with J gene TRBJ1-5, with 8 bases lining up with TRBD1. There are 16 residues in the CDR3. Trimming removed 5 bases from V and 2 bases from J; junction bases left unmatched: 8. Germline V gene data show CDR1 as MNHEY and CDR2 as SMNVEV (reference sequence). In nucleotides, the CDR3 is TGTGCCAGCAGTAAATTGGACAGGGAAGGCAATCAGCCCCAGCATTTT. This gives the protein CASSKLDREGNQPQHF.

J is TRBJ2-3 and V is TRBV6-1; 11 bases align to TRBD2. Germline-derived CDR1 and CDR2 are MNHNS and SASEGT. V lost 6 bases to trimming and J lost 3 bases; unmatched junction nucleotides: 8. This CDR3 has 16 amino acids. The CDR3 nucleotides are TGTGCCAGCAGGCCGGGACTAGCGGTCCTAACAGATACGCAGTATTTT. Its protein product is CASRPGLAVLTDTQYF.

CDR3 residues: CASSWRTGSYEQYF. CDR3 bases: TGTGCCAGCAGTTGGAGGACAGGGTCCTACGAGCAGTACTTC. The chain has TRBV12-3 or TRBV12-4 and TRBJ2-7; 8 bases line up with TRBD1. CDR3 size: 14 residues. The V and J ends lost 4 bases and 1 base, in that order; junction bases with no gene match: 3.

This clonotype was counted only a few times. V and J are TRBV5-6 and TRBJ2-7; D gene uncertain. CDR1 is SGHDT and CDR2 is YYEEEE in the germline V gene. This CDR3 contains 12 residues. V was trimmed by 0 bases and J by 7 bases, leaving 8 bases between them. The CDR3 loop is CASSLAALEQYF. CDR3 coding DNA: TGTGCCAGCAGCTTGGCTGCGCTGGAGCAGTACTTC. Full variable domain (remainder filled in from reference TRBV5-6 and TRBJ2-7): DAGVTQSPTHLIKTRGQQVTLRCSPKSGHDTVSWYQQALGQGPQFIFQYYEEEERQRGNFPDRFSGHQFPNYSSELNVNALLLGDSALYLCASSLAALEQYFGPGTRLTVT.

The rearrangement links TRBV7-3 to TRBJ2-7; 7 bases fit TRBD1. The CDR3 spans 14 residues. The germline CDR1 and CDR2 sequences are SGHTA and FQGTGA. With 5 bases clipped from V and 6 bases from J, the junction kept 10 bases outside the gene matches. The CDR3 is CASSPGTENTEQYF. CDR3 coding DNA: TGTGCCAGCAGCCCGGGGACAGAGAACACCGAGCAGTACTTC.

This rearrangement joins TRBV12-5 to TRBJ2-7; 8 positions agree with TRBD2. The CDR3 sequence is 17 residues long. Germline V lookup: CDR1 LGHNT, CDR2 FRNRAP. After removal of 5 bases from V and 3 bases from J, the junction contained 15 bases not matched to a gene. The CDR3 loop is CASGPYSLRGGGYEQYF. The CDR3 DNA reads TGTGCTAGTGGTCCATACTCTCTTCGGGGGGGCGGCTACGAGCAGTACTTC.

The genes are TRBV9 and TRBJ1-2, with 7 bases lining up with TRBD1. Germline CDR1 SGDLS, CDR2 YYNGEE. The V segment lost 1 base and the J segment 5 bases; nucleotides outside the gene matches: 5. The CDR3 sequence is 14 residues long. The CDR3 coding sequence is TGTGCCAGCAGCGTACCGGGACAGCCTTATGGCTACACCTTC. This codes for CASSVPGQPYGYTF.

The chain couples TRBV2 to TRBJ2-7; 8 bases align to TRBD2. After removal of 8 bases from V and 1 base from J, the junction contained 1 base not matched to a gene. Germline CDR1 is SNHLY and CDR2 is FYNNEI. This CDR3 comprises 12 residues. CDR3 DNA: TGTGCCAGCGCGGGGGGATCCTACGAGCAGTACTTC. Translated: CASAGGSYEQYF.

J is TRBJ1-1 and V is TRBV4-1; D unresolved. Germline V gives CDR1 MGHRA, CDR2 YSYEKL. The V end lost 0 bases, the J end lost 6 bases, and 11 bases lay between the germline ends. This CDR3 contains 14 residues. The CDR3, as DNA: TGCGCCAGCAGCCAAGAATCCACCTTAGCTGAAGCTTTCTTT. Amino acids: CASSQESTLAEAFF.

For the CDR3, the DNA is TGTGCCAGCAAGTACGACCGTGGATTCGGAGAGACCCAGTACTTC. Its protein product is CASKYDRGFGETQYF. This chain joins TRBV6-1 and TRBJ2-5; D call uncertain. The CDR3 has 15 residues. Germline-derived CDR1 and CDR2 are MNHNS and SASEGT. The V end was cut by 7 bases, the J end by 4 bases, with 19 bases between.

The V gene is TRBV27, the J gene TRBJ2-5; D gene ambiguous. From germline, CDR1 is MNHEY and CDR2 SMNVEV (reference sequence). The CDR3 spans 13 residues. The V end lost 4 bases, the J end lost 5 bases, and 11 bases lay between the germline ends. CDR3 sequence reads: CASSSGRSETQYF. In nucleotides, the CDR3 is TGTGCCAGCAGTTCCGGGCGGTCGGAGACCCAGTACTTC.

The chain uses TRBV29-1 and TRBJ2-5, with D tentatively TRBD1 (6 bases). Trimming pared 7 bases from V and 4 bases from J, leaving 19 bases between. Germline V CDR1 and CDR2: SQVTM, ANQGSEA. The CDR3 is 14 amino acids. The CDR3 sequence: CSGDGQRQGETQYF. CDR3 DNA sequence: TGCAGCGGCGACGGACAGCGTCAGGGAGAGACCCAGTACTTC. Variable domain in full (rest from reference TRBV29-1 and TRBJ2-5): SAVISQKPSRDICQRGTSLTIQCQVDSQVTMMFWYRQQPGQSLTLIATANQGSEATYESGFVIDKFPISRPNLTFSTLTVSNMSPEDSSIYLCSGDGQRQGETQYFGPGTRLLVL.

This clonotype showed up just once. The chain joins TRBV7-8 to TRBJ2-4, with D tentatively TRBD1 (5 bases). The germline CDR1 and CDR2 sequences are SGHVS and FQNEAQ. This CDR3 region has 16 residues. The V end lost 0 bases, the J end lost 0 bases, and 9 bases lay between the germline ends. Written as DNA, the CDR3 is TGTGCCAGCAGCTTAGCCCACAGGACAGCCAAAAACATTCAGTACTTC. It yields the protein CASSLAHRTAKNIQYF.

The chain uses TRBV29-1 and TRBJ1-1; D remains ambiguous. Trimming pared 7 bases from V and 3 bases from J, leaving 15 bases between. CDR3 length: 13 residues. CDR1 SQVTM and CDR2 ANQGSEA come from the germline V gene. The CDR3 sequence is CSAQINPDTEAFF. DNA for the CDR3: TGCAGCGCCCAGATTAATCCGGACACTGAAGCTTTCTTT. The full variable domain, completed using reference TRBV29-1 and TRBJ1-1, is SAVISQKPSRDICQRGTSLTIQCQVDSQVTMMFWYRQQPGQSLTLIATANQGSEATYESGFVIDKFPISRPNLTFSTLTVSNMSPEDSSIYLCSAQINPDTEAFFGQGTRLTVV.

The chain couples TRBV29-1 to TRBJ1-5, with 9 bases aligning to TRBD1. After removal of 6 bases from V and 4 bases from J, the junction contained 1 base not matched to a gene. The CDR3 spans 12 residues. Germline assignment: CDR1 SQVTM and CDR2 ANQGSEA. The CDR3 DNA follows: TGCAGCGTCGGACAGGGGAATCAGCCCCAGCATTTT. Residues: CSVGQGNQPQHF.

The chain recombines TRBV20-1 with TRBJ2-3, with TRBD1 identical over 8 bases. CDR3 size: 14 residues. With 2 bases clipped from V and 0 bases from J, the junction kept 1 base outside the gene matches. Germline lookup yields CDR1 DFQATT and CDR2 SNEGSKA (reference sequence). The CDR3 DNA reads TGCAGTGCTAGAAGACAGGGGAGCACAGATACGCAGTATTTT. It codes for CSARRQGSTDTQYF.

V and J are TRBV5-1 and TRBJ2-5, with TRBD1 identical over 8 bases. The CDR3 contains 14 residues. With V trimmed by 6 bases and J by 6 bases, 10 bases remained unmatched. Looked up from germline, CDR1 is SGHRS and CDR2 is YFSETQ. In nucleotides, the CDR3 is TGCGCCAGCACCCAGGGGGCTATCGGGAAGACCCAGTACTTC. This encodes CASTQGAIGKTQYF.

The chain joins TRBV13 to TRBJ1-1; TRBD1 aligns across 8 bases. CDR1 and CDR2 from the germline V gene are PRHDT and FYEKMQ (reference sequence). The J segment lost 5 bases and the V segment lost 1 base, leaving 24 bases of the junction unmatched. CDR3 length equals 21 residues. CDR3 DNA sequence: TGTGCCAGCAGCTTAGCTCTTCAATTGGAATCAGGGGGCATCCCGCTTACTGAAGCTTTCTTT. Protein sequence: CASSLALQLESGGIPLTEAFF.

This clonotype was observed once. The chain is built from TRBV7-8 and TRBJ2-1; D remains unclear. Germline V gives CDR1 SGHVS, CDR2 FQNEAQ. This CDR3 has 15 amino acids. The V and J ends lost 4 bases and 1 base respectively, with 11 bases between them. The CDR3 sequence is CASSSPRFSYNEQFF. In nucleotides, the CDR3 is TGTGCCAGCAGCTCACCCCGATTTTCCTACAATGAGCAGTTCTTC.

The chain carries TRBV5-1 and TRBJ1-1; TRBD1 is a possible D gene (5 bases). CDR1 and CDR2 (germline): SGHRS, YFSETQ. The CDR3 has 16 residues. The germline V and J ends were trimmed by 4 bases and 3 bases, with 19 bases remaining between them. The CDR3 DNA reads as TGCGCCAGCAGCCCGACGACGGGCAGGGAGGACACTGAAGCTTTCTTT. Its translation is CASSPTTGREDTEAFF.

The chain couples TRBV20-1 to TRBJ2-1; 7 positions agree with TRBD2. V was clipped by 1 base and J by 6 bases; unmatched bases: 12. CDR1 and CDR2 (germline): DFQATT, SNEGSKA (reference sequence). This CDR3 has 16 amino acids. The CDR3 bases are TGCAGTGCTAGAGCCCCGCGGACTAGAGGCGGCAATGAGCAGTTCTTC. Amino acid sequence: CSARAPRTRGGNEQFF.

The chain joins TRBV13 to TRBJ1-5, with D hard to call. V lost 0 bases to trimming and J lost 7 bases, with 4 bases between them. CDR3 length: 12 residues. Germline V lookup: CDR1 PRHDT, CDR2 FYEKMQ (reference sequence). The CDR3 spells CASSLGRQPQHF. The CDR3 nucleotides read TGTGCCAGCAGCTTAGGGCGCCAGCCCCAGCATTTT.